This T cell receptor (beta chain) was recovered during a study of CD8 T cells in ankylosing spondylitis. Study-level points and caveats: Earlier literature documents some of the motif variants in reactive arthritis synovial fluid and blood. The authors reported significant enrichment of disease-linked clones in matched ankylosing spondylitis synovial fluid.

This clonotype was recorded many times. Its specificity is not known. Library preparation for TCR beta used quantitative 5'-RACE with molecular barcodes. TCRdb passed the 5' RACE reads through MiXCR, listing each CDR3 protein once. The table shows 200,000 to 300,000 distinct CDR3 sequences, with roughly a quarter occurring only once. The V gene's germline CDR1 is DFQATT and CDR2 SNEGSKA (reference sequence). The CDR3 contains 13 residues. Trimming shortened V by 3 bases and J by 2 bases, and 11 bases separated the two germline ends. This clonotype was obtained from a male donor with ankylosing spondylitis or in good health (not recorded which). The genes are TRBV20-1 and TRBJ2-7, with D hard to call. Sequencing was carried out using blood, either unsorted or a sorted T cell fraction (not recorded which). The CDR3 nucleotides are TGCAGTGCTAGCCCTGACGGAGCCTACGAGCAGTACTTC. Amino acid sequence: CSASPDGAYEQYF.